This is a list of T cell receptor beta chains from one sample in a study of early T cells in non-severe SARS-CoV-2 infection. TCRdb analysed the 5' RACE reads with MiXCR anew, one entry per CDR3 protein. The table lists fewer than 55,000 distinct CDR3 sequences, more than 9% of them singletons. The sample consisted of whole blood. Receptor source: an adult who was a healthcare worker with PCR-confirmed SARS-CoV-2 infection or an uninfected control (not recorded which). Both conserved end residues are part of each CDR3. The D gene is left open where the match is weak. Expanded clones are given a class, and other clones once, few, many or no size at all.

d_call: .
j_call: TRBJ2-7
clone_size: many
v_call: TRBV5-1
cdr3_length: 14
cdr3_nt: TGCGCCAGCCAGGAGGGATTAAGCTCCTACGAGCAGTACTTC
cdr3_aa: CASQEGLSSYEQYF

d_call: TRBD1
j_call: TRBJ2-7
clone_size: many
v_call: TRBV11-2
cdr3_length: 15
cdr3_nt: TGTGCCAGCAGCGTTTCCGGGACAGTATCCTACGAGCAGTACTTC
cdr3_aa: CASSVSGTVSYEQYF

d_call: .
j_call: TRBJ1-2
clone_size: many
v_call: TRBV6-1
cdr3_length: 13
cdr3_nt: TGTGCCAGTCAATTGGAACAGGGCTATGGCTACACCTTC
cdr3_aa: CASQLEQGYGYTF

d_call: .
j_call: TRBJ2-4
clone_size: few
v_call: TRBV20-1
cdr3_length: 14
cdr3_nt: TGCAGTGCTAGGGGGCTGACGGGGCGGAACATTCAGTACTTC
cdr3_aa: CSARGLTGRNIQYF

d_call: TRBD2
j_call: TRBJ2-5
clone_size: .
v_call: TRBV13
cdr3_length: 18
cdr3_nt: TGTGCCAGCAGTCCGACTAGCGGGAGGGCCTATTTCAGGGAGACCCAGTACTTC
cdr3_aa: CASSPTSGRAYFRETQYF

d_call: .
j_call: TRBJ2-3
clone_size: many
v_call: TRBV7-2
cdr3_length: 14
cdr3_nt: TGTGCCAGCAGCTCCCGACCCGGGTTAGATACGCAGTATTTT
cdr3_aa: CASSSRPGLDTQYF

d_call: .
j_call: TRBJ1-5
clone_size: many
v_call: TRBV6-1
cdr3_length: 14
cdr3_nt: TGTGCCAGCAGTGAATCAGGGGCCGGTCAGCCCCAGCATTTT
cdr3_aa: CASSESGAGQPQHF

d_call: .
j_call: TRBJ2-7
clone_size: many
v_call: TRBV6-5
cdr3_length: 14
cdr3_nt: TGTGCCAGCAGTAGCTACTTGGGGTCTCGGGAGCAGTACTTC
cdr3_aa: CASSSYLGSREQYF

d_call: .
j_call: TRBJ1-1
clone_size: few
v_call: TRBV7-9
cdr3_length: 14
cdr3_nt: TGTGCCAGCGCAACCCAGCACGTTTTGGCTGAAGCTTTCTTT
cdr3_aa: CASATQHVLAEAFF

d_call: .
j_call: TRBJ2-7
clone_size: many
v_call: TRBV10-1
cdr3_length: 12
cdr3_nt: TGCGCCAGCAGTCGCGACCAGTACGAGCAGTACTTC
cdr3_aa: CASSRDQYEQYF

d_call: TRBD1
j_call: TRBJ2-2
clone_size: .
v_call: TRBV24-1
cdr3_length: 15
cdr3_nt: TGTGCCACCAGTGATTTGGGGACAGGGTCCGGGGAGCTGTTTTTT
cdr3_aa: CATSDLGTGSGELFF

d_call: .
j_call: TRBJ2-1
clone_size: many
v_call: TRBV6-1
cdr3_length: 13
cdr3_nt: TGTGCCAGCAGTCGACAGGGAGGCGATGAGCAGTTCTTC
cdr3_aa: CASSRQGGDEQFF

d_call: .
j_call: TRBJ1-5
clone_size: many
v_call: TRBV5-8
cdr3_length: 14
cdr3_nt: TGTGCCAGCAGCTTGGTCAGGGAAGGGCAGCCCCAGCATTTT
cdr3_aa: CASSLVREGQPQHF

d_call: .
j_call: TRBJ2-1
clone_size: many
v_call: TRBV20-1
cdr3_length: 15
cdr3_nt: TGCAGTGCTAGCACGGCTCGACTAGTTCGGACTGAGCAGTTCTTC
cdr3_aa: CSASTARLVRTEQFF

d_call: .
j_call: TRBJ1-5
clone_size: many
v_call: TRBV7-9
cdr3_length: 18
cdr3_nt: TGTGCCAGCAGCTCCAATAGCGCGGGGGCGCATTTTACCCAGCCCCAGCATTTT
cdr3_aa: CASSSNSAGAHFTQPQHF

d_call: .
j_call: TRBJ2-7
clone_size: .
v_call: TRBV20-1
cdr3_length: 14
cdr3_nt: TGCAGTGCTAGAGCGCAGGGTGTATTTGACGAGCAGTACTTC
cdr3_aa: CSARAQGVFDEQYF

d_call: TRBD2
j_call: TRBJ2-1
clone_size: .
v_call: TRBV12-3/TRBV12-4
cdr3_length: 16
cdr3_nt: TGTGCCAGCAGTTCCGTACTAGCGGGAGGGGTTAATGAGCAGTTCTTC
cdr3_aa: CASSSVLAGGVNEQFF

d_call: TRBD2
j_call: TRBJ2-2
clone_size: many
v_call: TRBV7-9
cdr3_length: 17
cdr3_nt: TGTGCCAGCAGCTCACGGACTAGCGGGGGGAACACCGGGGAGCTGTTTTTT
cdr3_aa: CASSSRTSGGNTGELFF

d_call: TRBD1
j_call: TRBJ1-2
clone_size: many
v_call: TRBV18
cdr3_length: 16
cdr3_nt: TGTGCCAGCTCACCCGATGGGACAGTTCAGGACTATGGCTACACCTTC
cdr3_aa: CASSPDGTVQDYGYTF

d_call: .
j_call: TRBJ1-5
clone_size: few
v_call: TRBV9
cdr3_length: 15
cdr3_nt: TGTGCCAGCAGCGTAATGGGGACGCCGGGTCAGCCCCAGCATTTT
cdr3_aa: CASSVMGTPGQPQHF

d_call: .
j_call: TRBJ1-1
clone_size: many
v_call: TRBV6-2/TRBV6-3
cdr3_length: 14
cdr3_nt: TGTGCCAGCAGCCAGATCAGGTGGAACACTGAAGCTTTCTTT
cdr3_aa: CASSQIRWNTEAFF

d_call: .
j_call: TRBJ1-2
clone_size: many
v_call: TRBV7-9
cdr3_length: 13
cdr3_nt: TGTGCCAGCAGCTTAGTAGTGAACTATGGCTACACCTTC
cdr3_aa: CASSLVVNYGYTF

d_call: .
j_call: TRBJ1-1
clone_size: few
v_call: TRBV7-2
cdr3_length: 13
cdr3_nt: TGTGCCAGCAGCTTCGGGACGGATACTGAAGCTTTCTTT
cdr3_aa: CASSFGTDTEAFF

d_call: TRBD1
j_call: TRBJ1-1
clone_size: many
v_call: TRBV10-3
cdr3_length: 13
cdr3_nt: TGTGCCATCAGGACAGGGCCGAACACTGAAGCTTTCTTT
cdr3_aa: CAIRTGPNTEAFF

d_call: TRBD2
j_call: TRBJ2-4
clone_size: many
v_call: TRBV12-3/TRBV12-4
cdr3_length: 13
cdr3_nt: TGTGCCAGCAGTCCCCCGGGGGGAAACATTCAGTACTTC
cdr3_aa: CASSPPGGNIQYF

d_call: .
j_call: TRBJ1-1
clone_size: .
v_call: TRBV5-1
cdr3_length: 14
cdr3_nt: TGCGCCAGCAGCTTGAGAGACAGCTCGTCTGAAGCTTTCTTT
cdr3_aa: CASSLRDSSSEAFF

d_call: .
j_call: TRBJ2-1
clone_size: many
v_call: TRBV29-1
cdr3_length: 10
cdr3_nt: TGCAGCGTTCCCCCTTACCAAAAGTTCTTC
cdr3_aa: CSVPPYQKFF

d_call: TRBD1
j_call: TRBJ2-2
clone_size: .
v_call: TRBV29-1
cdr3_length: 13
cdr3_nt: TGCAGCGCAGGACAGGGGCCCACCGGGGAGCTGTTTTTT
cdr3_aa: CSAGQGPTGELFF

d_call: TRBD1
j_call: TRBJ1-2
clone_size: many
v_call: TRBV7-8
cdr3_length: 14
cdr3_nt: TGTGCCAGCAGCTTAGGGGGACAGGGGCGAGGCTACACCTTC
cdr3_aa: CASSLGGQGRGYTF

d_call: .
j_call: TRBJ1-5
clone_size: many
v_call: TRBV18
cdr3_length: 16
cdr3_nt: TGTGCCAGCTCACTTTCCACAGGGCTTAGCAATCAGCCCCAGCATTTT
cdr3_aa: CASSLSTGLSNQPQHF

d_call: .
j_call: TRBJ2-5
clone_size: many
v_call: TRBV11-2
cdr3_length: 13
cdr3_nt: TGTGCCAGCAGCTCGGGATTGCAAGAGACCCAGTACTTC
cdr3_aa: CASSSGLQETQYF

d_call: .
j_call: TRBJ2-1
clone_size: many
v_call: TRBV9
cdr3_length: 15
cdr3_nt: TGTGCCAGCAGCAGGGACGGCAGCTCCTACAATGAGCAGTTCTTC
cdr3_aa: CASSRDGSSYNEQFF

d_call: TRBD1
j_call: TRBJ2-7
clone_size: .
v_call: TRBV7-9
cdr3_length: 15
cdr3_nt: TGTGCCAGCAGCTCCGGGACAGGGCCCTATTACGAGCAGTACTTC
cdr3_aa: CASSSGTGPYYEQYF

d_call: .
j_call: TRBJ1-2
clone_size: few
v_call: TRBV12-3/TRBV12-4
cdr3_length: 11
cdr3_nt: TGTGCCAGCAGCCTCGGTTATGGCTACACCTTC
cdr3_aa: CASSLGYGYTF

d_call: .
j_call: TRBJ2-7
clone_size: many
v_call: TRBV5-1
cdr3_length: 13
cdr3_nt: TGCGCCAGCAGCCGACAACCAGATTACGAGCAGTACTTC
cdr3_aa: CASSRQPDYEQYF

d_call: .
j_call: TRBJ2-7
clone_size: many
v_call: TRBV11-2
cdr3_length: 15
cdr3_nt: TGTGCCAGCAGCTTAGCTAGCGTCATCGTCTACGAGCAGTACTTC
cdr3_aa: CASSLASVIVYEQYF

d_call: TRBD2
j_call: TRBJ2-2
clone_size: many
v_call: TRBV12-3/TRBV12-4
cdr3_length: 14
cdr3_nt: TGTGCCAGCAGTCAAGGACTAGATACCGGGGAGCTGTTTTTT
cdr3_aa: CASSQGLDTGELFF

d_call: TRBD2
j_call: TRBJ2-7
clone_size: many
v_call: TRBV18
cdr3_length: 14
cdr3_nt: TGTGCCAGCTCACCACCTCTAGCGGGGGCCGAGCAGTACTTC
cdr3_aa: CASSPPLAGAEQYF

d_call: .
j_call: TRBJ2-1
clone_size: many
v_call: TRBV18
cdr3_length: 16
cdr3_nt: TGTGCCAGCTCACCAGTAAGCCCTTACACGGGCAATGAGCAGTTCTTC
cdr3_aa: CASSPVSPYTGNEQFF

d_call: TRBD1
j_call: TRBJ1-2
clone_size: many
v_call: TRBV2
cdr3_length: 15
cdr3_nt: TGTGCCAGCAGTGAAGGGGGACAGGGATACTATGGCTACACCTTC
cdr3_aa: CASSEGGQGYYGYTF

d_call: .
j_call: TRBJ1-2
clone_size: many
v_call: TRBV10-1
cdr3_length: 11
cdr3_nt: TGCGCCAGCAGTGAGTATGGGGGCTACACCTTC
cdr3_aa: CASSEYGGYTF

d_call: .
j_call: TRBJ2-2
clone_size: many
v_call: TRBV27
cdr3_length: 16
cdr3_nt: TGTGCCAGCAGTCCGACCGTGGGGTCCCGTCCCGGGGAGCTGTTTTTT
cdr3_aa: CASSPTVGSRPGELFF

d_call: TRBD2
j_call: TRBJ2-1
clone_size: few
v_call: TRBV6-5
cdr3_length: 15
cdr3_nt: TGTGCCAGCAGTTACGGTTCTAGCGGGGGTCAAAAGCAGTTCTTC
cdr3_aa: CASSYGSSGGQKQFF

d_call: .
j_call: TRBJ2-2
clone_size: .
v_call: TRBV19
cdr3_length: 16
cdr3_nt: TGTGCCAGTACTCCAGGTGCGAGAGGAGTTGCCGGGGAGCTGTTTTTT
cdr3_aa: CASTPGARGVAGELFF

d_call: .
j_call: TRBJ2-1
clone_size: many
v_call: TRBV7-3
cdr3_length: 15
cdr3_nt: TGTGCCAGCAGCTTAGGGCAGGGTGGTAGGAATGAGCAGTTCTTC
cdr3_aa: CASSLGQGGRNEQFF

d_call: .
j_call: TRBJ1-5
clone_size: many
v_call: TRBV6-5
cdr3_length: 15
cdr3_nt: TGTGCCAGCAGACAGACGTTTGTGGTGAGTCAGCCCCAGCATTTT
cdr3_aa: CASRQTFVVSQPQHF

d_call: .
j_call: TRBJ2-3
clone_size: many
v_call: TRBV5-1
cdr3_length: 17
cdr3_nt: TGCGCCAGCAGTAACCGGGGGAACGAAATCAGGACAGATACGCAGTATTTT
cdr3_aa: CASSNRGNEIRTDTQYF

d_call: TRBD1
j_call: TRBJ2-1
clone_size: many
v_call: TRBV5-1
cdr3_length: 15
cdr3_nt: TGCGCCAGCAGCTTGGGACAGGGGTTTACCAATGAGCAGTTCTTC
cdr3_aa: CASSLGQGFTNEQFF

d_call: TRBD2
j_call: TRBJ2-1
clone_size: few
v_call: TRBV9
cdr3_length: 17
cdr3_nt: TGTGCCAGCAGCCTCCTAGCGGGGGGCGCCAATTCCAATGAGCAGTTCTTC
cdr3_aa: CASSLLAGGANSNEQFF

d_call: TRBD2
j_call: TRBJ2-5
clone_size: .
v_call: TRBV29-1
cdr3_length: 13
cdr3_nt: TGCAGCGTTGGAGGGAGGGCCTTGGAGACCCAGTACTTC
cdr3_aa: CSVGGRALETQYF

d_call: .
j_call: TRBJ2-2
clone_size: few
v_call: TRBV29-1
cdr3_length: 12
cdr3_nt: TGCAGCGTTGAGGGGGACGGCGGGGAGCTGTTTTTT
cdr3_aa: CSVEGDGGELFF

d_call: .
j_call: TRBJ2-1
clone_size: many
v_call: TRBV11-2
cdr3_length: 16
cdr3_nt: TGTGCCAGCAGCTTAATAGGTATCGGACTCTACAATGAGCAGTTCTTC
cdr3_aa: CASSLIGIGLYNEQFF

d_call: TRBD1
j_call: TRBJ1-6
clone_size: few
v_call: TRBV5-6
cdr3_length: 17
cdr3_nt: TGTGCCAGCAGCTTGGGTGGACAGGGGCTTTCCAATTCACCCCTCCACTTT
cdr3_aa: CASSLGGQGLSNSPLHF